The clone carrying this T cell receptor (beta chain) occurred once. As yet, its antigen is unknown. CDR1 is MDHEN, CDR2 SYDVKM, per germline. This CDR3 is 16 amino acids long. The ends lost 11 bases at V and 10 bases at J; junction bases unmatched: 19. The sample belongs to a study of tumor-infiltrating lymphocytes in primary liver carcinoma. Findings and caveats of the study: CD8+ and CD4+ repertoires went uncompared, the samples being bulk unsorted. The 250 largest clones made up significantly more of tumor than blood repertoires (p = 0.039).

Blood RNA originated from unsorted whole blood, with germline DNA additionally extracted. TCR beta cDNA was made from 500 ng total RNA with a constant-region primer. TCR beta libraries came from three nested multiplex PCR rounds using slightly modified ARM-PCR. The first two PCR rounds, approximately 11 cycles each, used TRBV1-TRBV30 forward primers and a C-beta reverse primer. TCRdb itself ran the multiplex PCR reads through MiXCR, one entry per CDR3 protein. The sample has hundreds of thousands of distinct CDR3 sequences; approximately 54% are singletons. The material sequenced was peripheral blood. The sequence came from a woman in her 30s with primary liver carcinoma and hepatitis B virus infection. This chain joins TRBV28 and TRBJ2-1; 11 bases map to TRBD2. As DNA, the CDR3 is TGTGCCTCAACGGGGGGCATACTAGCGGGAGTAATGGAGCAGTTCTTC. This translates into CASTGGILAGVMEQFF.